This is a list of T cell receptor beta chains from one sample in a study of cytomegalovirus exposure and HLA in healthy donors. Sequencing was performed with immunoSEQ multiplex PCR; in TCRdb, only in-frame clones are kept and a portion is missing. The sample gives approximately 140,000 clones, roughly 86% of which show up once; approximately 3.2% is in the top ten. The specimen sequenced was PBMCs. The source of these receptors is a man between 18 and 35 years old in good health and CMV-seropositive. Each CDR3 is given with its conserved first and last residue. D genes are given only for firm matches. Only part of the rows carry a size: once, few, many, or a class if the clone is expanded.

v_call	j_call	clone_size	d_call	cdr3_aa	cdr3_nt
TRBV7-9	TRBJ2-7	few	-	CASTRGLNAYEQYF	TGTGCCAGCACCCGCGGACTGAACGCCTACGAGCAGTACTTC
TRBV29-1	TRBJ2-3	-	TRBD2	CSVSLAGDADTQYF	TGCAGCGTCTCGCTAGCGGGAGACGCAGATACGCAGTATTTT
TRBV6-4	TRBJ1-5	-	-	CASIFPGASNQPQHF	TGTGCCAGCATCTTTCCAGGGGCCAGCAATCAGCCCCAGCATTTT
TRBV30	TRBJ1-1	once	TRBD1	CAWSADRDTEAFF	TGTGCCTGGAGTGCGGACAGGGACACTGAAGCTTTCTTT
TRBV7-2	TRBJ2-7	-	TRBD1	CASSFGTGAVEQYF	TGTGCCAGCAGCTTCGGGACAGGGGCGGTCGAGCAGTACTTC
TRBV18	TRBJ1-1	-	-	CASSPWQLNTEAFF	TGTGCCAGCTCACCATGGCAGTTAAACACTGAAGCTTTCTTT
TRBV6-5	TRBJ1-1	-	TRBD1	CASSHRDRRYTEAFF	TGTGCCAGCAGCCACCGGGACAGGCGATACACTGAAGCTTTCTTT
TRBV20-1	TRBJ2-3	-	TRBD2	CSVIGSGSQYF	TGCAGTGTAATCGGGAGCGGGAGTCAGTATTTT
TRBV5-5	TRBJ1-5	-	-	CASSLGQINQPQHF	TGTGCCAGCAGTCTCGGACAGATCAATCAGCCCCAGCATTTT
TRBV29-1	TRBJ2-5	few	TRBD1	CSVEEKGGAETQYF	TGCAGCGTTGAAGAGAAAGGGGGCGCTGAGACCCAGTACTTC
TRBV7-3	TRBJ2-1	-	-	CASSLGPPGLQPYNEQFF	TGTGCCAGCAGCTTAGGCCCCCCGGGACTGCAGCCCTACAATGAGCAGTTCTTC
TRBV28	TRBJ1-4	-	-	CASSLSPGDEKLFF	TGTGCCAGCAGTTTAAGTCCCGGGGATGAAAAACTGTTTTTT
TRBV4-1	TRBJ1-1	few	-	CASSQGRADPNTEAFF	TGCGCCAGCAGCCAAGGGCGGGCCGACCCGAACACTGAAGCTTTCTTT
TRBV6-5	TRBJ1-1	-	-	CASSPQGGAQTEAFF	TGTGCCAGCAGCCCACAAGGGGGGGCGCAGACTGAAGCTTTCTTT
TRBV10-3	TRBJ2-7	-	-	CAISESNYEQYF	TGTGCCATCAGTGAGTCCAACTACGAGCAGTACTTC
TRBV25-1	TRBJ2-2	-	-	CANRTGTGELFF	TGTGCCAACAGAACGGGGACCGGGGAGCTGTTTTTT
TRBV5-6	TRBJ1-6	few	-	CASSLDGLRSPLHF	TGTGCCAGCAGCTTGGACGGTTTGAGATCACCCCTCCACTTT
TRBV28	TRBJ1-5	-	-	CASSLWAGDQPQHF	TGTGCCAGCAGTCTGTGGGCAGGGGATCAGCCCCAGCATTTT
TRBV6-1	TRBJ2-7	-	TRBD2	CASREREGYSYEQYF	TGTGCCAGCAGGGAGCGGGAGGGCTACTCCTACGAGCAGTACTTC
TRBV6-5	TRBJ1-4	once	-	CASSRTGKREKLFF	TGTGCCAGCAGCAGAACAGGGAAGCGTGAAAAACTGTTTTTT
TRBV4-1	TRBJ2-3	-	TRBD2	CASSHASGATDTQYF	TGCGCCAGCAGCCATGCTAGCGGGGCCACAGATACGCAGTATTTT
TRBV13	TRBJ2-3	-	TRBD1	CASSGSPGTDGSTDTQYF	TGTGCCAGCAGCGGCTCCCCCGGGACAGATGGGAGCACAGATACGCAGTATTTT
TRBV4-1	TRBJ1-4	once	-	CASSQDRATNEKLFF	TGCGCCAGCAGCCAAGACAGGGCAACTAATGAAAAACTGTTTTTT
TRBV6-5	TRBJ2-7	-	TRBD1	CASSLDRGKSYEQYF	TGTGCCAGCAGTTTGGACAGGGGAAAGTCCTACGAGCAGTACTTC
TRBV5-1	TRBJ2-2	-	TRBD2	CASSSRPGLAGGSTAGELFF	TGCGCCAGCAGCTCCCGGCCCGGACTAGCGGGAGGATCAACTGCCGGGGAGCTGTTTTTT
TRBV28	TRBJ2-5	-	TRBD1	CAAAVSRQGGKETQYF	TGTGCCGCAGCCGTCTCTAGACAGGGCGGAAAGGAGACCCAGTACTTC
TRBV5-1	TRBJ1-2	-	TRBD1	CASSPPGTGGGYTF	TGCGCCAGCAGCCCCCCCGGGACAGGGGGCGGCTACACCTTC